These 25 T cell receptor beta chains were sequenced from one sample in a study of blood T cell repertoires in COVID-19. The protocol was immunoSEQ multiplex PCR, while the TCRdb copy is restricted to in-frame clones and leaves out a portion. The table has roughly 190,000 clones, roughly nine tenths seen once. The sequenced sample consisted of PBMCs or T cells enriched from blood (not recorded which). The source is a woman aged 40 to 50 in a cohort exposed to, infected with or recovered from COVID-19 (not recorded which).

The rearrangement uses TRBV4-1 and TRBJ1-2; D is undetermined. This CDR3 is 15 amino acids long. Trimming took off 1 base at V and 1 base at J, with 10 bases between the two ends. CDR1 and CDR2 from the germline V gene are MGHRA and YSYEKL. CDR3 coding DNA: TGCGCCAGCAGCCAAGCGAAGGCGGTTAACTATGGCTACACCTTC. Translating it yields CASSQAKAVNYGYTF.

This sequence joins TRBV13 and TRBJ1-2; possible D gene TRBD1, 6 bases. Germline V gene sequence: CDR1 PRHDT, CDR2 FYEKMQ (reference sequence). V lost 5 bases to trimming and J lost 4 bases, with 14 bases between them. The CDR3 contains 14 residues. CDR3 nucleotide sequence: TGTGCCAGCAGCCCGGGTAGGGGGTTCTATGGCTACACCTTC. Translating it yields CASSPGRGFYGYTF.

This chain joins TRBV2 and TRBJ1-2, with D uncertain. The CDR3 length is 14 residues. CDR1 is SNHLY, CDR2 FYNNEI, per germline. V was pared by 0 bases and J by 8 bases, with 13 bases between. CDR3: CASSEAPRRLGYTF. The CDR3 DNA is TGTGCCAGCAGTGAAGCGCCTCGCAGGTTGGGCTACACCTTC.

The chain combines TRBV13 with TRBJ1-4; 10 bases agree with TRBD1. The CDR3 loop spans 17 amino acids. With 0 bases clipped from V and 3 bases from J, the junction kept 4 bases outside the gene matches. Germline V gives CDR1 PRHDT, CDR2 FYEKMQ (reference sequence). The CDR3 sequence is CASSLGGQGFANEKLFF. The CDR3 DNA is TGTGCCAGCAGCTTAGGGGGACAGGGGTTCGCTAATGAAAAACTGTTTTTT.

The V call is TRBV4-1, the J call TRBJ2-1; D possibly corresponds to TRBD1 (6 bases). Germline V gene lookup returns CDR1 MGHRA and CDR2 YSYEKL. V dropped 5 bases and J dropped 4 bases, with 21 bases sitting between them. The CDR3 sequence is 17 residues long. The CDR3 nucleotides read TGCGCCAGCAGCTCGGCTTTAGGACAGATCCTTTACAATGAGCAGTTCTTC. Protein: CASSSALGQILYNEQFF.

V is TRBV4-1 and J is TRBJ2-7, with TRBD2 identical over 9 bases. V lost 4 bases and J lost 3; bases outside the gene matches: 10. The length of the CDR3 is 16 residues. CDR1 MGHRA and CDR2 YSYEKL come from the germline V gene. CDR3 region: CASSLRLADGGYEQYF. The CDR3 DNA reads as TGCGCCAGCAGCCTTCGACTAGCGGATGGGGGCTACGAGCAGTACTTC.

Comments on this clone: One end of the junction fails to match germline, which may point to a read error. The CDR3 loop is CASSPSQGAGNTIYF. The CDR3 DNA reads as TGCGCCAGCAGCCCGTCACAGGGGGCTGGGAACACCATATATTTT. V usage is TRBV4-3 and J usage is TRBJ1-3, with 9 bases lining up with TRBD1. CDR1 and CDR2 (germline): LGHNA, YSLEER. This CDR3 has 15 residues.

This clone was seen just once. The rearrangement links TRBV4-3 to TRBJ2-2; D possibly corresponds to TRBD2 (5 bases). Deletions cut 4 bases from V and 4 bases from J, with 13 bases between. CDR3 length: 15 amino acids. From germline, CDR1 is LGHNA and CDR2 YSLEER. In nucleotides, the CDR3 is TGCGCCAGCAGCCGATCCTCTAGCAGCACCGGGGAGCTGTTTTTT. Its protein is CASSRSSSSTGELFF.

This sequence joins TRBV7-6 and TRBJ2-1; TRBD2 aligns across 16 bases. V lost 2 bases and J lost 15; bases outside the gene matches: 7. The CDR3 consists of 15 residues. Germline-derived CDR1 and CDR2 are SGHVS and FNYEAQ. CDR3 sequence: CASSLSGTSGRAMFF. CDR3 bases: TGTGCCAGCAGCTTATCGGGGACTAGCGGGAGGGCGATGTTCTTC.

V and J are TRBV11-3 and TRBJ2-5; a possible D gene is TRBD2 (7 bases). Deletions cut 3 bases from V and 1 base from J, with 21 bases between. This CDR3 region has 18 residues. Per the germline V gene, CDR1 is SGHNT and CDR2 is YENEEA. The CDR3 protein is CASSFGGFAGVPQETQYF. In DNA form, the CDR3 reads TGTGCCAGCAGCTTCGGGGGCTTCGCGGGAGTCCCCCAAGAGACCCAGTACTTC.

This chain links TRBV5-6 with TRBJ2-7; the match to TRBD1 covers 10 bases. The length of the CDR3 is 15 residues. Trimming took 4 bases from V and 5 from J; bases not matched to a gene: 9. Germline CDR1 reads SGHDT; CDR2 reads YYEEEE. CDR3 residues: CASSGSRDRGHEQYF. The CDR3 DNA follows: TGTGCCAGCAGCGGAAGCCGGGACAGGGGTCACGAGCAGTACTTC.

The CDR3 nucleotides read TGTGCCAGTAACGCCCGGGGACAGGGGAACACTGAAGCTTTCTTT. This translates into CASNARGQGNTEAFF. The rearrangement links TRBV19 to TRBJ1-1; 9 bases fit TRBD1. V was clipped by 7 bases and J by 1 base; unmatched bases: 7. The CDR3 runs to 15 residues. Germline lookup yields CDR1 LNHDA and CDR2 SQIVND (reference sequence). The full variable domain, completed using reference TRBV19 and TRBJ1-1, is DGGITQSPKYLFRKEGQNVTLSCEQNLNHDAMYWYRQDPGQGLRLIYYSQIVNDFQKGDIAEGYSVSREKKESFPLTVTSAQKNPTAFYLCASNARGQGNTEAFFGQGTRLTVV.

The V and J genes are TRBV3-1 (or the pseudogene TRBV3-2) and TRBJ1-1; D gene unclear. V was clipped by 3 bases and J by 4 bases, with 6 bases between them. CDR1 LGHDT and CDR2 YNNKEL come from the germline V gene (reference sequence). The CDR3 is 12 residues long. CDR3 amino acids: CASSQAVTEAFF. The CDR3 region has the DNA TGTGCCAGCAGCCAGGCAGTCACTGAAGCTTTCTTT.

V usage is TRBV6-6 and J usage is TRBJ1-1, with D unclear. The germline CDR1 and CDR2 sequences are MNHNY and SVGAGI (reference sequence). The length of the CDR3 is 17 residues. V lost 5 bases, J lost 0 bases, and 19 bases lay in between. Written as DNA, the CDR3 is TGTGCCAGCAGTCCCGGACTAAGGGAGCCCTTGAACACTGAAGCTTTCTTT. As protein: CASSPGLREPLNTEAFF.

This clone was recorded once. This chain links TRBV9 with TRBJ2-2, with TRBD1 matching 9 bases. The ends lost 2 bases at V and 5 bases at J; junction bases unmatched: 4. CDR3 length: 15 amino acids. CDR1 is SGDLS and CDR2 is YYNGEE in the germline V gene. The CDR3 here is CASSVTGGLTGELFF. CDR3 nucleotides: TGTGCCAGCAGCGTGACAGGGGGGTTAACCGGGGAGCTGTTTTTT.

This rearrangement joins TRBV6-1 to TRBJ2-1, with unresolved D. Per the germline V gene, CDR1 is MNHNS and CDR2 is SASEGT. V dropped 1 base and J dropped 5 bases, with 6 bases sitting between them. The CDR3 consists of 13 residues. The CDR3 here is CASSEEEHNEQFF. In DNA, the CDR3 is TGTGCCAGCAGTGAAGAGGAGCACAATGAGCAGTTCTTC.

The rearrangement joins TRBV7-2 to TRBJ2-7, with D possibly matching TRBD2 (5 bases). Germline V gene sequence: CDR1 SGHTA, CDR2 FQGNSA. Trimming left V 4 bases short and J 3 bases short, with 16 bases between. This CDR3 spans 15 amino acids. The CDR3 protein is CASSSTGDPFYEQYF. CDR3 bases: TGTGCCAGCAGCTCAACCGGGGATCCCTTCTACGAGCAGTACTTC.

This clone has only one observation. The chain joins TRBV28 to TRBJ1-5, with 7 bases fitting TRBD1. Looked up from germline, CDR1 is MDHEN and CDR2 is SYDVKM. V shed 8 bases and J 3 bases; nucleotides not matched to a gene: 7. The CDR3 runs 14 residues. This CDR3 reads CASGYDRANQPQHF. The CDR3 region has the DNA TGTGCCAGCGGATACGACAGGGCCAATCAGCCCCAGCATTTT.

This clone was seen a single time. The V call is TRBV12-3 or TRBV12-4, the J call TRBJ2-7; D ambiguous. This CDR3 has 13 amino acids. Trimming took off 2 bases at V and 2 bases at J, with 7 bases between the two ends. For the CDR3, the DNA is TGTGCCAGCAGTTTAAATGCGCCCTACGAGCAGTACTTC. Translation gives CASSLNAPYEQYF.

The chain uses TRBV19 and TRBJ2-7; 8 bases align to TRBD2. Trimming cost V 3 bases and J 4 bases; bases outside gene matches: 8. Germline CDR1 and CDR2: LNHDA and SQIVND (reference sequence). CDR3 length equals 15 residues. The CDR3 DNA follows: TGTGCCAGTAGTATTAATGGCGGGGGGTTATACGAGCAGTACTTC. It yields the protein CASSINGGGLYEQYF.

This chain links TRBV2 with TRBJ2-1; 13 nucleotides match TRBD2. Per the germline V gene, CDR1 is SNHLY and CDR2 is FYNNEI. This CDR3 comprises 17 residues. The V segment lost 4 bases and the J segment 8 bases; nucleotides outside the gene matches: 11. In nucleotides, the CDR3 is TGTGCCAGCAGTGTGTTGGAAATAGGACTAGCGGGAGATGAGCAGTTCTTC. Amino acid sequence: CASSVLEIGLAGDEQFF.

V and J are TRBV5-1 and TRBJ1-6; TRBD1 aligns across 8 bases. Germline lookup yields CDR1 SGHRS and CDR2 YFSETQ. This CDR3 contains 14 residues. The ends lost 4 bases at V and 12 bases at J; junction bases unmatched: 9. CDR3: CASSTGQGGGPLHF. As DNA, the CDR3 is TGCGCCAGCAGCACTGGACAGGGTGGAGGACCCCTCCACTTT. Together with reference TRBV5-1 and TRBJ1-6, the CDR3 gives the full variable domain: KAGVTQTPRYLIKTRGQQVTLSCSPISGHRSVSWYQQTPGQGLQFLFEYFSETQRNKGNFPGRFSGRQFSNSRSEMNVSTLELGDSALYLCASSTGQGGGPLHFGNGTRLTVT.

The V and J genes are TRBV6-5 and TRBJ2-7; D is unresolved. The CDR3 extends over 14 amino acids. Per germline, CDR1 MNHEY and CDR2 SVGAGI. V was cut by 0 bases and J by 1 base, with 7 bases left in between. The chain's CDR3 is CASSYSTLSYEQYF. For the CDR3, the DNA is TGTGCCAGCAGTTACTCGACACTTTCCTACGAGCAGTACTTC.

The V and J genes are TRBV7-2 and TRBJ2-7, with a tentative D call TRBD2 (6 bases). CDR1 and CDR2 from the germline V gene are SGHTA and FQGNSA. V was trimmed by 1 base and J by 2 bases, leaving 18 bases between them. The CDR3 covers 17 residues. The CDR3 sequence: CASSLGPYGSRTYEQYF. CDR3 sequence (DNA): TGTGCCAGCAGCTTAGGCCCCTACGGGAGCAGAACCTACGAGCAGTACTTC.

CDR3 bases: TGTGCCACCAGCAGACCGACATCGAACACCGGGGAGCTGTTTTTT. As protein: CATSRPTSNTGELFF. The chain combines TRBV15 with TRBJ2-2; D is unresolved. Germline V gene sequence: CDR1 LNHNV, CDR2 YYDKDF (reference sequence). The V end lost 2 bases, the J end lost 0 bases, and 7 bases lay between the germline ends. The CDR3 length is 15 residues.